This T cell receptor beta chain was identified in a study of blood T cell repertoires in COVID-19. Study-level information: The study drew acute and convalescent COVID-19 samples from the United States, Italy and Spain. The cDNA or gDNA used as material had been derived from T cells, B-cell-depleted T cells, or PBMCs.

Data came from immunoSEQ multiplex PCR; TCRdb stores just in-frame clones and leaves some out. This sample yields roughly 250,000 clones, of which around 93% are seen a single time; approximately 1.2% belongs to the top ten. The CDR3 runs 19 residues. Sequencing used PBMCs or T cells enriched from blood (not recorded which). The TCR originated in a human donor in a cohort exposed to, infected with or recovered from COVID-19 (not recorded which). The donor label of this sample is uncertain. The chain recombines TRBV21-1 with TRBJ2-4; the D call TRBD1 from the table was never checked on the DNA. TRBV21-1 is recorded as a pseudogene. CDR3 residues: CASRPYLKDRELAKNIQYF. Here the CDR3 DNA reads TGTGCCAGCAGGCCCTACCTGAAGGACAGGGAACTAGCCAAAAACATTCAGTACTTC.